These 23 T cell receptor beta chains were all obtained from the same sample, sequenced in a study of T-cell memory formation after mild COVID-19. TCRdb ran MiXCR on the 5' RACE reads and lists one entry per CDR3 protein. Seen here are about 470,000 distinct CDR3 sequences, 15% to 20% observed once, and the top ten hold around 12%. Sequencing was done on a sample of PBMCs or a T cell subset sorted from them (not recorded which). Every receptor here comes from an adult woman who had mild COVID-19 (a few samples of this study predate the infection). Cell type and time point are not known.

This clonotype appeared many times. This chain joins TRBV25-1 and TRBJ1-1; 8 bases line up with TRBD1. From germline, CDR1 is MGHDK and CDR2 SYGVNS. The length of the CDR3 is 19 residues. V trimming: 6 bases; J trimming: 5 bases; junction bases outside the gene matches: 23. CDR3 amino acids: CASSANPGQGAGGDTEAFF. CDR3 in DNA: TGTGCCAGCAGCGCAAACCCCGGGCAGGGGGCTGGGGGGGATACTGAAGCTTTCTTT.

The J gene is TRBJ2-7, the V gene TRBV4-2; 10 nucleotides line up with TRBD2. Trimming took 0 bases from V and 7 from J; bases not matched to a gene: 6. Looked up from germline, CDR1 is LGHNA and CDR2 is YNFKEQ. CDR3 length: 15 residues. CDR3 protein: CASSQDLGLAREQYF. The DNA of the CDR3 is TGTGCCAGCAGCCAAGATTTGGGACTAGCGAGGGAGCAGTACTTC.

This clonotype was picked up many times. The chain joins TRBV7-2 to TRBJ1-1; no clear D gene. Germline V gene lookup returns CDR1 SGHTA and CDR2 FQGNSA. Trimming shortened V by 1 base and J by 8 bases, and 8 bases separated the two germline ends. The CDR3 runs to 12 residues. The CDR3 DNA sequence: TGTGCCAGCAGCTTAGAGGCAGGAGAAGCTTTCTTT. Its protein product is CASSLEAGEAFF.

J is TRBJ1-2 and V is TRBV4-2, with D possibly matching TRBD1 (6 bases). V lost 0 bases, J lost 0 bases, and 17 bases lay in between. This CDR3 comprises 18 residues. Germline values: CDR1 LGHNA, CDR2 YNFKEQ. In nucleotides, the CDR3 is TGTGCCAGCAGCCAAGATCCCTCTGGCAGGGGAGCTAACTATGGCTACACCTTC. Its protein is CASSQDPSGRGANYGYTF.

This clonotype has just a few counts. This chain connects TRBV7-2 to TRBJ2-3; 9 nucleotides align to TRBD2. The junction had 5 bases not matched to a gene; V was cut back by 1 base and J by 3 bases. This CDR3 is 16 amino acids long. The germline V gene has CDR1 SGHTA and CDR2 FQGNSA. DNA for the CDR3: TGTGCCAGCAGCTTAGTCTACCTAGCGGGGACAGATACGCAGTATTTT. This translates into CASSLVYLAGTDTQYF. Drawing the rest from reference TRBV7-2 and TRBJ2-3, the complete variable domain is GAGVSQSPSNKVTEKGKDVELRCDPISGHTALYWYRQSLGQGLEFLIYFQGNSAPDKSGLPSDRFSAERTGGSVSTLTIQRTQQEDSAVYLCASSLVYLAGTDTQYFGPGTRLTVL.

This sequence joins TRBV12-3 or TRBV12-4 and TRBJ2-7; 9 bases match TRBD2. The CDR3 is 14 amino acids. The ends lost 6 bases at V and 5 bases at J; junction bases unmatched: 8. The CDR3, as DNA: TGTGCCAGCAGGCTTAGCGGGAGTAGGAACGAGCAGTACTTC. This translates into CASRLSGSRNEQYF.

This clonotype was seen repeatedly, ten times or more. V is TRBV5-1 and J is TRBJ2-3; 7 positions match TRBD2. The ends lost 1 base at V and 0 bases at J; junction bases unmatched: 5. The CDR3 contains 16 residues. CDR1 is SGHRS and CDR2 is YFSETQ in the germline V gene. The CDR3 here is CASSLWAGVSTDTQYF. The CDR3 region has the DNA TGCGCCAGCAGCTTGTGGGCGGGGGTGAGCACAGATACGCAGTATTTT.

V and J are TRBV20-1 and TRBJ2-7, with TRBD2 as a possible D gene (5 bases). The ends were cut back, 5 bases at V and 4 bases at J, with 15 bases in the middle. Germline lookup yields CDR1 DFQATT and CDR2 SNEGSKA (reference sequence). CDR3 length: 13 amino acids. For the CDR3, the DNA is TGCAGTGCTGTTGGCGGAGGAGCGTACGAGCAGTACTTC. Protein product: CSAVGGGAYEQYF.

The V call is TRBV24-1, the J call TRBJ2-3; D may correspond to TRBD1 or TRBD2 (5 bases each). CDR1 is KGHDR and CDR2 is SFDVKD in the germline V gene. V lost 0 bases to trimming and J lost 1 base, with 13 bases between them. There are 17 residues in the CDR3. The chain's CDR3 is CATSDLSVRDRTDTQYF. CDR3 DNA sequence: TGTGCCACCAGTGATTTGTCGGTGAGGGACCGCACAGATACGCAGTATTTT.

The rearrangement uses TRBV27 and TRBJ2-1; 8 bases match TRBD1. The CDR3 length is 15 residues. The J segment lost 7 bases and the V segment lost 3 bases, leaving 8 bases of the junction unmatched. Looked up from germline, CDR1 is MNHEY and CDR2 is SMNVEV (reference sequence). CDR3: CASSFRQGAKNEQFF. The CDR3, as DNA: TGTGCCAGCAGTTTCAGGCAGGGGGCGAAGAATGAGCAGTTCTTC.

This clonotype was found a few times. The CDR3 DNA sequence: TGTGCCTGGAGAGGGCTTGCCGGGACCCTCGGCGGGACCGGGGAGCTGTTTTTT. Its protein product is CAWRGLAGTLGGTGELFF. The gene calls are TRBV30 and TRBJ2-2, with D perhaps TRBD1 or TRBD2 (5 bases each). The germline V and J ends were trimmed by 3 bases and 5 bases, with 25 bases remaining between them. Germline assignment: CDR1 GTSNPN and CDR2 SVGIG (reference sequence). This CDR3 is built from 18 residues. Together with reference TRBV30 and TRBJ2-2, the CDR3 gives the full variable domain: SQTIHQWPATLVQPVGSPLSLECTVEGTSNPNLYWYRQAAGRGLQLLFYSVGIGQISSEVPQNLSASRPQDRQFILSSKKLLLSDSGFYLCAWRGLAGTLGGTGELFFGEGSRLTVL.

V is TRBV12-3 or TRBV12-4 and J is TRBJ1-4; TRBD1 agrees at 7 bases. V lost 5 bases, J lost 3 bases, and 12 bases stayed unmatched. This CDR3 has 17 residues. CDR3 sequence reads: CASSPPTGLLANEKLFF. The CDR3 DNA reads as TGTGCCAGCAGTCCGCCGACAGGGTTGTTGGCTAATGAAAAACTGTTTTTT.

The rearrangement uses TRBV5-6 and TRBJ2-5, with D unresolved. The CDR3 is 13 residues long. Germline V lookup: CDR1 SGHDT, CDR2 YYEEEE. The V gene lost 0 bases and the J gene lost 7 bases, with 10 bases spanning the gap. The CDR3 loop reads CASSLGLGGTQYF. The CDR3 DNA is TGTGCCAGCAGCTTGGGGCTCGGCGGGACCCAGTACTTC.

This clonotype has more than one count but fewer than ten. The J gene is TRBJ2-3, the V gene TRBV6-6, with 11 bases lining up with TRBD2. The CDR3 sequence is 16 residues long. Germline V CDR1 and CDR2: MNHNY, SVGAGI (reference sequence). V shed 4 bases, J shed 2 bases, and the junction held 5 bases outside the gene matches. This CDR3 reads CASSLRLAGITDTQYF. CDR3 in DNA: TGTGCCAGCAGTTTGAGACTAGCGGGGATCACAGATACGCAGTATTTT.

Written as DNA, the CDR3 is TGTGCCAGCACCAGAGCGGGGGGGCTAGATACGCAGTATTTT. Encoded protein: CASTRAGGLDTQYF. J is TRBJ2-3 and V is TRBV12-3 or TRBV12-4; 10 bases are shared with TRBD2. V was clipped by 7 bases and J by 5 bases; unmatched bases: 6. The CDR3 covers 14 residues.

The chain is built from TRBV4-3 and TRBJ2-1, with 11 bases fitting TRBD2. In germline, CDR1 is LGHNA, CDR2 YSLEER. Unmatched junction bases numbered 7, after V lost 2 bases and J lost 10 bases. The CDR3 has 15 residues. CDR3 DNA: TGCGCCAGCAGCCAATTAGGGACTAGCGGATGGGAGCAGTTCTTC. Encoded protein: CASSQLGTSGWEQFF.

In this sample, this clonotype turned up many times. The gene calls are TRBV20-1 and TRBJ2-3, with no clear D. This CDR3 contains 15 residues. V was trimmed by 5 bases and J by 0 bases, leaving 15 bases between them. Germline-derived CDR1 and CDR2 are DFQATT and SNEGSKA (reference sequence). CDR3 sequence (DNA): TGCAGTGCTGATTATGGGGTATCTAGCACAGATACGCAGTATTTT. Its translation is CSADYGVSSTDTQYF.

This clonotype was picked up a small number of times. The chain uses TRBV29-1 and TRBJ2-3; D is possibly TRBD2 (6 bases). This CDR3 is built from 12 residues. Germline assignment: CDR1 SQVTM and CDR2 ANQGSEA. V lost 6 bases and J lost 4, with 11 bases in between. The CDR3: CSVAWGADTQYF. In DNA, the CDR3 is TGCAGCGTCGCCTGGGGGGCAGATACGCAGTATTTT.

This clonotype was found a few times. The chain joins TRBV19 to TRBJ2-7; the match to TRBD2 covers 10 bases. CDR1 is LNHDA and CDR2 is SQIVND in the germline V gene (reference sequence). Trimming removed 3 bases from V and 3 bases from J; junction bases left unmatched: 5. The CDR3 extends over 15 amino acids. CDR3 in amino acids: CASSMGTSVHYEQYF. CDR3 bases: TGTGCCAGTAGTATGGGGACTAGCGTTCACTACGAGCAGTACTTC.

The CDR3 DNA sequence: TGTGCCAGCAGCGTAGAGGGACAGCCCACCTCATACAATGAGCAGTTCTTC. As protein: CASSVEGQPTSYNEQFF. J is TRBJ2-1 and V is TRBV9; TRBD1 matches at 7 bases. V shed 0 bases and J 4 bases; nucleotides not matched to a gene: 10. Germline CDR1 SGDLS, CDR2 YYNGEE. The CDR3 covers 17 residues.

V gene TRBV4-3 combines with J gene TRBJ2-2, with 7 bases fitting TRBD2. The CDR3 totals 17 residues. J was trimmed by 5 bases and V by 1 base; bases with no gene match: 10. Germline V lookup: CDR1 LGHNA, CDR2 YSLEER. CDR3 sequence reads: CASSQAHLAAGTGELFF. CDR3 bases: TGCGCCAGCAGCCAAGCCCACCTAGCGGCGGGGACCGGGGAGCTGTTTTTT.

This chain uses TRBV12-3 or TRBV12-4 with TRBJ2-7, with D unresolved. CDR3 length: 14 residues. The germline V and J ends were trimmed by 5 bases and 2 bases, with 13 bases remaining between them. The CDR3 coding sequence is TGTGCCAGCAGTCCCCAGGTATCCACCTACGAGCAGTACTTC. Its translation is CASSPQVSTYEQYF.

The chain carries TRBV6-5 and TRBJ1-2, with D unresolved. Trimming cost V 7 bases and J 0 bases, with 15 bases left between them. Germline V gene data show CDR1 as MNHEY and CDR2 as SVGAGI. The CDR3 consists of 15 residues. The CDR3 DNA sequence: TGTGCCAGCACCTACTCGGGGTTAGCTAACTATGGCTACACCTTC. Amino acid sequence: CASTYSGLANYGYTF.